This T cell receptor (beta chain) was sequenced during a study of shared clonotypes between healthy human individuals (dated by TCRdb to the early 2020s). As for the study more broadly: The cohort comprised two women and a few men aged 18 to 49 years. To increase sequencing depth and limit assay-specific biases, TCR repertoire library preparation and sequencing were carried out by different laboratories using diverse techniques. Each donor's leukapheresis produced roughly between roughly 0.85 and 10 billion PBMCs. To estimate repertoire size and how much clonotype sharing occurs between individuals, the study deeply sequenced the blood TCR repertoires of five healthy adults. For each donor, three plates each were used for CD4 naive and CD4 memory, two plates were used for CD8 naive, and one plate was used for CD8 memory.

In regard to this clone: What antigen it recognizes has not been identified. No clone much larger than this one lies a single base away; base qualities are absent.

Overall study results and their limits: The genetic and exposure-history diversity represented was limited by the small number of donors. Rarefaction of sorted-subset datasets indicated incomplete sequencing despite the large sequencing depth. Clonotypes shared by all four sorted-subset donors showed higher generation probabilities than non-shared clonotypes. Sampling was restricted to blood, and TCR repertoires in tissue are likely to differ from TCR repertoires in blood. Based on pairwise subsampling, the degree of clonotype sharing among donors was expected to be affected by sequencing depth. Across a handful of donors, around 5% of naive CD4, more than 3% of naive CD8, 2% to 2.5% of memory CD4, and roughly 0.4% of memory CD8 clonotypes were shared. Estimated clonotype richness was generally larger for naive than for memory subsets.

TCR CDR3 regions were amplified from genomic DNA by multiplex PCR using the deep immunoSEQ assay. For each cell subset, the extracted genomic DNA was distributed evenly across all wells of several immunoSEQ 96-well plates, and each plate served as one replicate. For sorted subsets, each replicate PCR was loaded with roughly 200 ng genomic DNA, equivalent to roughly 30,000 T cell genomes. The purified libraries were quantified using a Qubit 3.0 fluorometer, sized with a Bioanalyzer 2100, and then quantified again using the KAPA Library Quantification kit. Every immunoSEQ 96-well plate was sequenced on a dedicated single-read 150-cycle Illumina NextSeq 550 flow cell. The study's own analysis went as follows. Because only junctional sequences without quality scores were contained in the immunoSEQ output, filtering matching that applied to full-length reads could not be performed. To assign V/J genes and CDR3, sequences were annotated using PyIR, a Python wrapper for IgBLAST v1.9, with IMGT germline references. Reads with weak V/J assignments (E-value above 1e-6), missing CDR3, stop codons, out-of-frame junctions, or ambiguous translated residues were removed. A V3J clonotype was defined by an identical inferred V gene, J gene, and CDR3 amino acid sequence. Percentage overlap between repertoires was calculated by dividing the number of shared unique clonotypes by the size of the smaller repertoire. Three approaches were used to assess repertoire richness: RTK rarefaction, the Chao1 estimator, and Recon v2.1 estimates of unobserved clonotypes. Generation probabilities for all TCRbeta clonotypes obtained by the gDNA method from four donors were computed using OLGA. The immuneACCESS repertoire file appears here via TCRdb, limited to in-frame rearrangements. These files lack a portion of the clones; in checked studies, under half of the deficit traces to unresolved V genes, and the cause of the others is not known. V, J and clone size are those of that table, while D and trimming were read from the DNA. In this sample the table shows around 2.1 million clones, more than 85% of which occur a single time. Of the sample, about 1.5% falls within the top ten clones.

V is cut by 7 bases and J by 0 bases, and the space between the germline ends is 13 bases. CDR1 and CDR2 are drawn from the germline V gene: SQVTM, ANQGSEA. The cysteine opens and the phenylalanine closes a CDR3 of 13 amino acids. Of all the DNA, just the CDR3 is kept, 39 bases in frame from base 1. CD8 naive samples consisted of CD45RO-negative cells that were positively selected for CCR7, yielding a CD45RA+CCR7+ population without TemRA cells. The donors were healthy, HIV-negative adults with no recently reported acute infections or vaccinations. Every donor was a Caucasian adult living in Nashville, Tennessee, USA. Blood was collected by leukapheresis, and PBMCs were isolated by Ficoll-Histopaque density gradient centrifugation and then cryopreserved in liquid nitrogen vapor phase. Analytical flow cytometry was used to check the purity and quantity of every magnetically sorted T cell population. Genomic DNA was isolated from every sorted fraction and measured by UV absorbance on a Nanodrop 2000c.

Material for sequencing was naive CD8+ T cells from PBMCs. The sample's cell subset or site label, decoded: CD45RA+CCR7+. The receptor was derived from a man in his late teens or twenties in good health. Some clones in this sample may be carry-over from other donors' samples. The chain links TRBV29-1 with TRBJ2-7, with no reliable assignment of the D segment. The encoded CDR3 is CSALGLDSYEQYF. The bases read TGCAGCGCCCTCGGTCTGGACTCCTACGAGCAGTACTTC.